This T cell receptor (beta chain) was sequenced in a study of blood T cell repertoires in COVID-19. Germline V gene sequence: CDR1 LGHNA, CDR2 YSLEER. This CDR3 is built from 17 residues. V was cut by 1 base and J by 0 bases, with 10 bases left in between. Libraries were prepared by immunoSEQ multiplex PCR; TCRdb keeps only in-frame clonotypes and omits some of them. The repertoire holds about 180,000 clones, with approximately 80% as singletons. Source material: peripheral blood. This sequence was found in a human donor in a cohort sampled during active COVID-19. This chain links TRBV4-3 with TRBJ1-6; the D is unclear. The DNA of the CDR3 is TGCGCCAGCAGCCAAGCGCCCTCGAGCTCCTATAATTCACCCCTCCACTTT. This codes for CASSQAPSSSYNSPLHF.